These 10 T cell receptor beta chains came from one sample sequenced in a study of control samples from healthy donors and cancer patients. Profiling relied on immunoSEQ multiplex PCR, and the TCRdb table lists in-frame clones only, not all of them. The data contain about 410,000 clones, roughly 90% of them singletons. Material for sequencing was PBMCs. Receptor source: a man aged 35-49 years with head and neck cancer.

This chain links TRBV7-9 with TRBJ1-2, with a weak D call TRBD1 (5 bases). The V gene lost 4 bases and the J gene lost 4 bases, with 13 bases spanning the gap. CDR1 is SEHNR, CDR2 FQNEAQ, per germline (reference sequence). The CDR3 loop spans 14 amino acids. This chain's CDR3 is CASSWDAPGYGYTF. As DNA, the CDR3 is TGTGCCAGCAGCTGGGACGCCCCAGGCTATGGCTACACCTTC.

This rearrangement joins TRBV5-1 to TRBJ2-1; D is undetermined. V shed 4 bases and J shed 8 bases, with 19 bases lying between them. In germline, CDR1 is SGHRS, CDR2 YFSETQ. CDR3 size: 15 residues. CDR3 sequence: CASSNPMGPNDEQFF. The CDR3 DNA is TGCGCCAGCAGCAATCCGATGGGCCCCAATGATGAGCAGTTCTTC.

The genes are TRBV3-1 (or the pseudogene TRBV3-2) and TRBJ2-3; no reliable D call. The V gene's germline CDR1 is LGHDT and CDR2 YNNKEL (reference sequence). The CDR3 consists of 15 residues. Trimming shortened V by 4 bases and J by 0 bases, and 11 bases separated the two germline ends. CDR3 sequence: CASSPWRTSTDTQYF. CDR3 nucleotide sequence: TGTGCCAGCAGCCCTTGGAGAACTAGCACAGATACGCAGTATTTT.

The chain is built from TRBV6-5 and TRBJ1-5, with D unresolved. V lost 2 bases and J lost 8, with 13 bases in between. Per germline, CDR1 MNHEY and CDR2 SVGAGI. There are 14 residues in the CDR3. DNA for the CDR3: TGTGCCAGCAGTTACACCGGGGTCCTGGAGCCCCAGCATTTT. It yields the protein CASSYTGVLEPQHF.

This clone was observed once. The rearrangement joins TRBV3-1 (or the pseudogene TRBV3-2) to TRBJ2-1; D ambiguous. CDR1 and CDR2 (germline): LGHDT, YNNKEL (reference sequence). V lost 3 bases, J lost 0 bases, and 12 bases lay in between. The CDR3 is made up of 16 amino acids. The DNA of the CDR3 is TGTGCCAGCAGCCAGCCCGGACGCAGCTCCTACAATGAGCAGTTCTTC. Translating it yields CASSQPGRSSYNEQFF.

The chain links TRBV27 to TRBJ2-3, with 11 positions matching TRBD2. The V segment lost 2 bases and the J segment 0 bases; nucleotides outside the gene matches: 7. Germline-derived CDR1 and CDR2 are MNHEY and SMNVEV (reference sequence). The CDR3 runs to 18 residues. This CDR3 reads CASSLGGLAEMSTDTQYF. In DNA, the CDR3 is TGTGCCAGCAGTTTAGGGGGACTAGCGGAAATGAGCACAGATACGCAGTATTTT.

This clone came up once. CDR3 residues: CASSGSVNEKLFF. CDR3 in DNA: TGCGCCAGCAGCGGGTCAGTGAATGAAAAACTGTTTTTT. J is TRBJ1-4 and V is TRBV5-1; no clear D gene. Germline V gives CDR1 SGHRS, CDR2 YFSETQ. V shed 4 bases and J shed 5 bases, with 9 bases lying between them. The CDR3 covers 13 residues.

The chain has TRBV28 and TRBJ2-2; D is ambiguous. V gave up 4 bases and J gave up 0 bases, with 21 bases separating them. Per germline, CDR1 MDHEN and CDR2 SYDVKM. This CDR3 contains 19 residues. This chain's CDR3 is CASSSFVITETSNTGELFF. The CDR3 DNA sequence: TGTGCCAGCAGTTCGTTCGTAATAACGGAAACGTCGAACACCGGGGAGCTGTTTTTT. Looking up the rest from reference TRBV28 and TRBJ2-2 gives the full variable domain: DVKVTQSSRYLVKRTGEKVFLECVQDMDHENMFWYRQDPGLGLRLIYFSYDVKMKEKGDIPEGYSVSREKKERFSLILESASTNQTSMYLCASSSFVITETSNTGELFFGEGSRLTVL.

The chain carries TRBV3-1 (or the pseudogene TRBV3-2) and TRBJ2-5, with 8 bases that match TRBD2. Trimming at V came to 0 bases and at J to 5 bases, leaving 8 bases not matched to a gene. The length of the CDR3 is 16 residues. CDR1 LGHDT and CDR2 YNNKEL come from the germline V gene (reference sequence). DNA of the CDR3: TGTGCCAGCAGCCAAGAGTACAGCGGGAGAAGGGAGACCCAGTACTTC. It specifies CASSQEYSGRRETQYF.

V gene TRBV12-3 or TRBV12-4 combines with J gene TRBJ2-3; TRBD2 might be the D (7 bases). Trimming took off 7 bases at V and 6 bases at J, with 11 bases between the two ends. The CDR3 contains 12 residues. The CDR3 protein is CASNRGADTQYF. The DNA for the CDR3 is TGTGCCAGCAACCGGGGGGCCGATACGCAGTATTTT.